These T cell receptor beta chains were read from a single sample in a study of control samples from healthy donors and cancer patients. Produced via immunoSEQ multiplex PCR; TCRdb's table is partial and in-frame only. The profile shows approximately 170,000 clones, 75% to 95% of them singletons. The sample taken for sequencing was blood. These receptors were taken from a woman in her twenties or thirties in good health. CDR3s include the opening cysteine and the closing phenylalanine or tryptophan.

cdr3_aa j_call v_call
CASSYRTGNNSPLHF TRBJ1-6 TRBV6-2/TRBV6-3
CASSLVRNYGYTF TRBJ1-2 TRBV11-1
CASSYSLEYNEQFF TRBJ2-1 TRBV6-6
CATSRVAGGGQPQHF TRBJ1-5 TRBV15
CATSRAGTGVNYGYTF TRBJ1-2 TRBV15
CASSVGSQGITEAFF TRBJ1-1 TRBV9
CASSPDRGTGEKLFF TRBJ1-4 TRBV27
CASSQDPDRNYGYTF TRBJ1-2 TRBV4-1
CASSQGNQPQHF TRBJ1-5 TRBV18
CASRGTSGANVLTF TRBJ2-6 TRBV19
CASSLSTSGRRYTQYF TRBJ2-3 TRBV28